What follows is one T cell receptor (beta chain) and its context. Combining a sample-barcoded 5' primer with a J-beta primer mix, a second PCR ran for roughly 7 to 12 cycles. A template-switch adaptor that had 12 random nucleotides put a tag on each cDNA molecule. TCRdb re-derived calls from the 5' RACE reads in MiXCR, one entry per CDR3 protein. Of about 780,000 distinct CDR3 sequences listed, more than 25% are singletons. The data are from a study of blood T cells in healthy people across ages. Each donor gave 9.5 to 10 milliliters of peripheral blood. The V gene's germline CDR1 is DFQATT and CDR2 SNEGSKA (reference sequence). The length of the CDR3 is 15 residues. These same records also appear under a second study, on T cells of mothers and their children. That work states: Slightly higher, non-significant overlap characterized related mother-child pairs relative to unrelated pairs.

Input material: blood. The sequence was collected from a boy younger than 18 in good health. The genes are TRBV20-1 and TRBJ2-5; TRBD2 matches 8 bases. The J call is doubtful: the DNA matches TRBJ2-1 better. The chain's CDR3 is CSSAERGISYGEQFF. Here the CDR3 DNA reads TGCAGTTCTGCCGAGCGGGGGATATCGTACGGTGAGCAGTTCTTC.